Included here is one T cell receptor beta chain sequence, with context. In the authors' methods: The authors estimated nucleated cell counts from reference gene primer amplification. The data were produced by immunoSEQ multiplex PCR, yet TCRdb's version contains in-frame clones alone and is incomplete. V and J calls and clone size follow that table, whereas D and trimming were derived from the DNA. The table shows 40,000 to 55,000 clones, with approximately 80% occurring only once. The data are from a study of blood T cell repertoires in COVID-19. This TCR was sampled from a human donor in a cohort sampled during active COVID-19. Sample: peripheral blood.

DNA for the CDR3: TGTGCCAGCTCGAGGGGGCGCAGGGAGACCCAGTACTTC. Translating gives CASSRGRRETQYF. The chain uses TRBV27 and TRBJ2-5; TRBD1 matches 7 bases. Germline V lookup: CDR1 MNHEY, CDR2 SMNVEV (reference sequence). J gave up 5 bases and V 8 bases, and 8 bases lay outside the gene matches. The CDR3 loop spans 13 amino acids.